The rows below give T cell receptor beta chains drawn from one sample of a study of graft-versus-host responses after intestinal transplantation. No antigen is known for these receptors. The protocol was immunoSEQ multiplex PCR, while the TCRdb copy is restricted to in-frame clones and leaves out a portion. The sample has about 130,000 clones, over 85% seen once. Source: unstimulated CD4+ T cells sorted from spleen or lymph node cells, taken before intestinal transplant. Source of these receptors: a human donor who received an intestinal transplant. CDR3s include the opening cysteine and the closing phenylalanine or tryptophan. The D gene is left open where the match is weak. Some rows have no size entry. The others give once, few or many, or a class for an expanded clone.

D gene,clone size,J gene,V gene,CDR3 protein,CDR3 DNA
TRBD2,-,TRBJ2-3,TRBV7-2,CASSAGTSGGLFTQYF,TGTGCCAGCAGCGCCGGGACTAGCGGGGGGCTATTTACGCAGTATTTT
-,-,TRBJ1-5,TRBV15,CATSRGDTTLNQPQHF,TGTGCCACCAGCAGAGGGGACACAACCTTGAATCAGCCCCAGCATTTT
-,-,TRBJ2-2,TRBV7-3,CASSLGGGTGELFF,TGTGCCAGCAGCTTAGGGGGTGGCACCGGGGAGCTGTTTTTT
-,-,TRBJ1-2,TRBV6-6,CASSYSYNANYGYTF,TGTGCCAGCAGTTACTCGTACAACGCTAACTATGGCTACACCTTC
-,-,TRBJ2-1,TRBV5-1,CASSLVQYNEQFF,TGCGCCAGCAGCTTGGTACAATACAATGAGCAGTTCTTC
-,few,TRBJ2-7,TRBV7-9,CASSLANLWYEQYF,TGTGCCAGCAGCTTAGCGAATCTGTGGTACGAGCAGTACTTC
TRBD1,-,TRBJ2-3,TRBV29-1,CSVCRDSDTQYF,TGCAGCGTTTGCCGGGACAGCGATACGCAGTATTTT
-,-,TRBJ2-7,TRBV28,CASERSWGLQYF,TGTGCCAGCGAACGCTCCTGGGGCTTGCAGTACTTC
-,-,TRBJ1-2,TRBV15,CATSRDRSSGYTF,TGTGCCACCAGCAGAGATCGTTCGTCAGGCTACACCTTC
TRBD1,-,TRBJ1-3,TRBV18,CASSVGTAGNTIYF,TGTGCCAGCTCCGTTGGGACAGCAGGAAACACCATATATTTT
-,-,TRBJ1-3,TRBV12-2,CASRAINRAGNTIYF,TGTGCAAGTCGCGCAATAAACAGGGCTGGAAACACCATATATTTT
-,-,TRBJ2-7,TRBV5-1,CASSLVSSEQYF,TGCGCCAGCAGCTTGGTGAGCTCCGAGCAGTACTTC
-,-,TRBJ2-1,TRBV2,CASSPTRDNEQFF,TGTGCCAGCAGCCCTACTAGGGACAATGAGCAGTTCTTC
-,-,TRBJ2-5,TRBV2,CASGQRSQETQYF,TGTGCCAGCGGACAGAGGAGCCAAGAGACCCAGTACTTC
-,-,TRBJ1-2,TRBV11-3,CASSFGVSYGYTF,TGTGCCAGCAGCTTCGGCGTGAGCTATGGCTACACCTTC
TRBD1,-,TRBJ2-4,TRBV27,CASSPPGQDVAKNIQYF,TGTGCCAGCAGTCCCCCGGGACAGGATGTAGCCAAAAACATTCAGTACTTC
-,-,TRBJ1-1,TRBV10-3,CAISPRQGSGLNTEAFF,TGTGCCATCAGTCCAAGGCAAGGATCAGGTTTGAACACTGAAGCTTTCTTT
-,-,TRBJ2-5,TRBV12-5,CASGPGGGQETQYF,TGTGCTAGTGGTCCTGGCGGTGGCCAAGAGACCCAGTACTTC
-,-,TRBJ2-7,TRBV21-1,CASSKDGTGYYEQYF,TGTGCCAGCAGCAAAGATGGGACGGGGTACTACGAGCAGTACTTC
-,-,TRBJ2-2,TRBV18,CASSPRDLWARGELFF,TGTGCCAGCTCACCACGCGACTTATGGGCTCGAGGGGAGCTGTTTTTT
-,-,TRBJ2-5,TRBV20-1,CSARFETQYF,TGCAGTGCTAGATTTGAGACCCAGTACTTC
-,few,TRBJ2-3,TRBV11-2,CASSPNTDTQYF,TGTGCCAGCAGCCCCAACACAGATACGCAGTATTTT
TRBD1,-,TRBJ1-2,TRBV5-6,CASSLATGAGYTF,TGTGCCAGCAGCTTGGCAACAGGGGCCGGCTACACCTTC
TRBD1,-,TRBJ1-5,TRBV18,CASSIGQGGLSNQPQHF,TGTGCCAGCTCAATAGGACAGGGGGGCCTTAGCAATCAGCCCCAGCATTTT
-,-,TRBJ1-1,TRBV14,CASSHRGEGAFF,TGTGCCAGCAGCCACAGGGGAGAGGGAGCTTTCTTT
TRBD1,-,TRBJ1-1,TRBV6-1,CASSGQGPNTEAFF,TGTGCCAGCAGTGGACAGGGTCCTAACACTGAAGCTTTCTTT
-,-,TRBJ1-4,TRBV12-5,CASGLAQGGGNEKLFF,TGTGCTAGTGGTTTGGCCCAGGGCGGGGGAAATGAAAAACTGTTTTTT
-,-,TRBJ2-5,TRBV10-2,CASRGGETQYF,TGCGCCAGCAGGGGCGGAGAGACCCAGTACTTC
-,-,TRBJ2-6,TRBV7-3,CASSLGAGANVLTF,TGTGCCAGCAGCTTGGGGGCCGGGGCCAACGTCCTGACTTTC
-,-,TRBJ2-2,TRBV19,CASSIGSYSAGELFF,TGTGCCAGTAGTATAGGTAGTTATAGCGCCGGGGAGCTGTTTTTT
TRBD2,-,TRBJ2-7,TRBV6-5,CASSYSISGAYEQYF,TGTGCCAGCAGTTACTCTATAAGCGGGGCCTACGAGCAGTACTTC
-,-,TRBJ2-4,TRBV20-1,CSAITGTYRYF,TGCAGTGCTATCACCGGGACTTATAGGTACTTC
-,-,TRBJ1-4,TRBV9,CASSVEPAQKLFF,TGTGCCAGCAGCGTAGAACCTGCTCAAAAACTGTTTTTT
-,-,TRBJ1-1,TRBV11-3,CASSSDREYTEAFF,TGTGCCAGCAGCTCGGACCGGGAATACACTGAAGCTTTCTTT
TRBD1,-,TRBJ1-5,TRBV18,CASSPVVGQGNQPQHF,TGTGCCAGCTCACCAGTGGTGGGACAGGGCAATCAGCCCCAGCATTTT
-,-,TRBJ1-5,TRBV6-4,CASSDSTVFSNQPQHF,TGTGCCAGCAGTGACTCGACCGTCTTTAGCAATCAGCCCCAGCATTTT
-,-,TRBJ1-2,TRBV9,CASSVDPGSYGYTF,TGTGCCAGCAGCGTAGACCCAGGAAGCTATGGCTACACCTTC
-,-,TRBJ2-7,TRBV4-1,CASSQDQGPYEQYF,TGCGCCAGCAGCCAAGATCAAGGCCCCTACGAGCAGTACTTC
TRBD2,-,TRBJ2-3,TRBV11-1,CASSLGSSGKPSTDTQYF,TGTGCCAGCAGCTTAGGTTCCAGCGGGAAACCTAGCACAGATACGCAGTATTTT
TRBD2,-,TRBJ2-5,TRBV7-2,CASSLMTSGQETQYF,TGTGCCAGCAGCTTAATGACTAGCGGACAAGAGACCCAGTACTTC
-,-,TRBJ1-6,TRBV4-1,CASSQDRDYNSPLHF,TGCGCCAGCAGCCAAGACAGGGACTATAATTCACCCCTCCACTTT
-,-,TRBJ2-5,TRBV5-1,CASSLGAGGETQYF,TGCGCCAGCAGCTTGGGTGCGGGCGGTGAGACCCAGTACTTC
TRBD1,-,TRBJ1-1,TRBV27,CASIKGQGNTEAFF,TGTGCCAGCATTAAAGGACAGGGGAACACTGAAGCTTTCTTT